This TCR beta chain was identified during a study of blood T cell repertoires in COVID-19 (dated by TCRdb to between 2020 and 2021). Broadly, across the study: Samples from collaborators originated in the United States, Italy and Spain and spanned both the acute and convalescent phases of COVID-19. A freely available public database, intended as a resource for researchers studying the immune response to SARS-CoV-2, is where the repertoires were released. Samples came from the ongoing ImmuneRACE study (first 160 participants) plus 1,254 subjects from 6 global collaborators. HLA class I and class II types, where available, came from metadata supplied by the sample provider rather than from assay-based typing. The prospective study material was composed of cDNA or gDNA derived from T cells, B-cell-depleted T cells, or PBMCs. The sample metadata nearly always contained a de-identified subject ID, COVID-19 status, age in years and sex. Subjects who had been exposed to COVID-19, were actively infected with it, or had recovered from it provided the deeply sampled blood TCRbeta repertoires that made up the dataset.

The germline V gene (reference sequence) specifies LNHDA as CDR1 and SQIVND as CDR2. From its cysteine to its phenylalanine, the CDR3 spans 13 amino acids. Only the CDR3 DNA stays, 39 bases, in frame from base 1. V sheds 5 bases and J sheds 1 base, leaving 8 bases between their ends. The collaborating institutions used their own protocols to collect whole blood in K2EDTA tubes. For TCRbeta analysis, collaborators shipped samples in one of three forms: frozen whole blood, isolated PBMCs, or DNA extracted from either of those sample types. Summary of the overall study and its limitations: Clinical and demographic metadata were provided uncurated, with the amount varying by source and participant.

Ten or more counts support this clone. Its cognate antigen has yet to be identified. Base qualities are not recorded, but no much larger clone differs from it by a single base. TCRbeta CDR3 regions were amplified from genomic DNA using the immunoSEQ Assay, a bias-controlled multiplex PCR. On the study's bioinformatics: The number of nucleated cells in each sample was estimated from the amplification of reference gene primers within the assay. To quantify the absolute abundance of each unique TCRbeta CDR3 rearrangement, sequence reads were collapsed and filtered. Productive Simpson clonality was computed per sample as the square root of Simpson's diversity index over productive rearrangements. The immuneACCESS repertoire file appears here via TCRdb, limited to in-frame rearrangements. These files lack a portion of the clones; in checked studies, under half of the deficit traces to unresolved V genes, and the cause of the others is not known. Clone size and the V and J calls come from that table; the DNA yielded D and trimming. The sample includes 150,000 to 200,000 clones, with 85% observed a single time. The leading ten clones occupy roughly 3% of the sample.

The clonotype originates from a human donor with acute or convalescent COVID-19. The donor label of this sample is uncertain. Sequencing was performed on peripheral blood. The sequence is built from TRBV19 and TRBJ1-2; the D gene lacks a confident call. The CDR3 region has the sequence CASSPDYNYGYTF. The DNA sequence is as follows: TGTGCCAGTAGTCCGGACTATAACTATGGCTACACCTTC.